The 7 T cell receptor beta chains below all came from one sample that was sequenced in a study of shared clonotypes between healthy human individuals. Clones were sequenced by immunoSEQ multiplex PCR, and TCRdb holds only the in-frame ones, with some missing. The table has over a million clones, 95% to 99% seen once. Sequencing was carried out using naive CD4+ T cells sorted from blood. Specified subset: CD45RA+ positively selected. The receptors come from a man between 25 and 39 years old in good health.

The chain has TRBV7-9 and TRBJ2-7; perhaps TRBD2 as D (6 bases). Looked up from germline, CDR1 is SEHNR and CDR2 is FQNEAQ (reference sequence). The CDR3 is 12 residues long. V lost 8 bases to trimming and J lost 0 bases, with 8 bases between them. CDR3 DNA: TGTGCCAGCGGGCGGGACTCCTACGAGCAGTACTTC. Its protein is CASGRDSYEQYF.

The chain carries TRBV7-9 and TRBJ2-2; D may be TRBD1 or TRBD2 (6 bases each). The length of the CDR3 is 12 residues. The ends were cut back, 11 bases at V and 2 bases at J, with 9 bases in the middle. The germline gives CDR1 SEHNR, CDR2 FQNEAQ (reference sequence). The CDR3 region is CASGGNTGELFF. The CDR3 coding sequence is TGTGCCTCCGGGGGCAACACCGGGGAGCTGTTTTTT.

The chain combines TRBV7-9 with TRBJ2-1; 11 bases fit TRBD1. The V gene's germline CDR1 is SEHNR and CDR2 FQNEAQ (reference sequence). The CDR3 has 15 residues. V gave up 7 bases and J gave up 4 bases; unmatched junction bases: 6. The DNA for the CDR3 is TGTGCCAGCATCCTAGGGACAGGGGGTTACAATGAGCAGTTCTTC. Residues: CASILGTGGYNEQFF.

V usage is TRBV9 and J usage is TRBJ2-2, with D hard to call. The CDR3 runs 15 residues. V lost 3 bases and J 6 bases, leaving 15 bases between the germline ends. The V gene's germline CDR1 is SGDLS and CDR2 YYNGEE. The CDR3 DNA follows: TGTGCCAGCAGCGCCAACGCTGGACCTCCCGGGGAGCTGTTTTTT. Translating it yields CASSANAGPPGELFF.

This clone was observed a single time. Distinct nucleotide sequences in the sample also encode this CDR3. The rearrangement uses TRBV5-4 and TRBJ1-2; no definite D call. Trimming shortened V by 4 bases and J by 1 base, and 8 bases separated the two germline ends. CDR1 and CDR2 (germline): SGHNT, YYREEE (reference sequence). This CDR3 spans 13 amino acids. The CDR3 loop is CASSLPLNYGYTF. CDR3 sequence (DNA): TGTGCCAGCAGCCTACCTCTTAACTATGGCTACACCTTC.

The chain is built from TRBV6-1 and TRBJ1-1, with D tentatively TRBD1 (5 bases). Germline V CDR1 and CDR2: MNHNS, SASEGT. The V and J ends lost 4 bases and 6 bases respectively, with 9 bases between them. The CDR3 loop spans 12 amino acids. CDR3 amino acids: CASSVRAAEAFF. CDR3 nucleotide sequence: TGTGCCAGCAGTGTCAGGGCCGCTGAAGCTTTCTTT.

This chain links TRBV29-1 with TRBJ2-2, with unresolved D. Between the trimmed V and J ends, which lost 1 base and 0 bases, there was a span of 6 bases. The CDR3 has 14 residues. CDR1 and CDR2 (germline): SQVTM, ANQGSEA. CDR3 nucleotides: TGCAGCGTTGAAGGGGCAGCGAACACCGGGGAGCTGTTTTTT. It codes for CSVEGAANTGELFF.